The 2 T cell receptor beta chains given below trace back to one sample, sequenced in a study of regulatory T cells in long-lasting Graves disease. As for time point: newly diagnosed GD, antithyroid drugs for less than 3 months. PBMCs were the source of the RNA used for TCR sequencing. Combining iRepertoire HTBI primers with Arm-PCR of CDR3 regions, the authors built TCR beta libraries. TCRdb passed the multiplex PCR reads through MiXCR, listing each CDR3 protein once. The sample has 350,000 to 550,000 distinct CDR3 sequences; under 15% are singletons. These data also formed part of another study, on T cells in Graves' hyperthyroidism and ophthalmopathy.

The sample in question was peripheral blood mononuclear cells (PBMCs), obtained at new diagnosis, from a patient treated with antithyroid drugs. The receptors were sampled from a woman between 25 and 40 years old with Graves disease.

This clonotype has a count of ten or more. J is TRBJ2-5 and V is TRBV4-1; 13 positions agree with TRBD2. Germline values: CDR1 MGHRA, CDR2 YSYEKL. The V gene end was trimmed by 0 bases and the J gene end by 5 bases; junction bases not matched to a gene: 6. This CDR3 contains 17 residues. The CDR3 coding sequence is TGCGCCAGCAGCCAAGAAGTAGGACTAGCGGGAGTTGAGACCCAGTACTTC. Translating it yields CASSQEVGLAGVETQYF.

This clonotype was found a few times. Possible read error: a much larger clone is one base away. The CDR3 DNA is TGTGCCAGCAGTTACGGCAATCAGCCCCAGCATTTT. Amino acid sequence: CASSYGNQPQHF. The chain combines TRBV27 with TRBJ1-5; D remains unclear. V was cut by 4 bases and J by 2 bases, with 3 bases left in between. CDR3 length: 12 amino acids. Germline CDR1 MNHEY, CDR2 SMNVEV (reference sequence).